The sequence of this T cell receptor (beta chain) was determined in a study of T cells in localized non-small cell lung cancer. Overall study findings and caveats: One tumor region alone was sequenced, and heterogeneity therefore remains possible. Tumor trailed uninvolved adjacent lung in T cell clonality, which peaked there.

CDR1 MDHEN and CDR2 SYDVKM come from the germline V gene. CDR3 length: 16 amino acids. The V end was cut by 2 bases, the J end by 1 base, with 13 bases between. Sequencing was performed with immunoSEQ multiplex PCR; in TCRdb, only in-frame clones are kept and a portion is missing. Of 100,000 to 150,000 clones listed, 89% are singletons. This clone was seen a single time. The antigen is unknown. The source of this sequence is an older female donor with stage I lung adenocarcinoma. This specimen was peripheral blood, taken before any cancer treatment. V gene TRBV28 combines with J gene TRBJ2-3; D is perhaps TRBD2 (7 bases). CDR3 nucleotides: TGTGCCAGCAGTTTAGCGGGGGCGGGGGGCACAGATACGCAGTATTTT. It encodes CASSLAGAGGTDTQYF.